These T cell receptor beta chains were read from a single sample in a study of T-cell reconstitution after alpha-beta-depleted transplantation in children. In TCRdb, the PCR reads were re-called with MiXCR into one record per CDR3 protein. The profile shows about 300,000 distinct CDR3 sequences, just over 7.5% of them singletons. Sequenced material: peripheral blood, taken 360 days after TCRalphabeta/CD19-depleted stem cell transplant. Receptor source: a female patient between 2 and 15 years old who had a stem cell transplant for Fanconi anemia, so the T cells may come from the graft donor. Each CDR3 is given with its conserved first and last residue. A D gene is named only where the DNA matches it firmly. Size is omitted from some rows. Given values are once, few, many or a class for expanded clones.

TRBV9	-	many	TRBJ2-1	TGTGCCAGCAGCGGGGGGTGGGAGCAGTTCTTC	CASSGGWEQFF
TRBV20-1	-	-	TRBJ2-1	TGCAGTGACAGTGGGGGGAGCTCCTACAATGAGCAGTTCTTC	CSDSGGSSYNEQFF
TRBV7-9	-	-	TRBJ1-1	TGTGCCAGCAGCATACCGGGAGCGAACACTGAAGCTTTCTTT	CASSIPGANTEAFF
TRBV12-3/TRBV12-4	TRBD2	many	TRBJ2-7	TGTGCCAGCAGTTTATTGACTAGCGGGAGGGTCCTATCCTACGAGCAGTACTTC	CASSLLTSGRVLSYEQYF
TRBV20-1	-	many	TRBJ2-2	TGCAGTGCGAGGGTTTACACCGGGGAGCTGTTTTTT	CSARVYTGELFF
TRBV2	-	few	TRBJ2-7	TGTGCCAGCAGGGTCAACTCCTACGAGCAGTACTTC	CASRVNSYEQYF
TRBV25-1	TRBD1	many	TRBJ2-7	TGTGCCAGCAGTGGGGACAGGTTGAGCCACGAGCAGTACTTC	CASSGDRLSHEQYF
TRBV28	-	-	TRBJ2-2	TGTGCCAGCAGTTTACAGCGCTACACCGGGGAGCTGTTTTTT	CASSLQRYTGELFF
TRBV15	-	many	TRBJ1-6	TGTGCCACCAGCAGAGATGGGCAGGCGATTTCACCCCTCCACTTT	CATSRDGQAISPLHF
TRBV6-2/TRBV6-3	TRBD2	many	TRBJ2-4	TGTGCCAGCAGTTCGGGGGACTACGCCAAAAACATTCAGTACTTC	CASSSGDYAKNIQYF
TRBV20-1	-	-	TRBJ1-2	TGCAGTGCTAGAGATCGGACAGCTGGAGACTATGGCTACACCTTC	CSARDRTAGDYGYTF
TRBV6-1	TRBD1	-	TRBJ2-3	TGTGCCAGCAGCCGGGACAGGGTCAAAGATACGCAGTATTTT	CASSRDRVKDTQYF
TRBV27	TRBD2	few	TRBJ2-1	TGTGCCAGCACCTACGGGCGGGGGGCACACGGTGAGCAGTTCTTC	CASTYGRGAHGEQFF
TRBV20-1	-	few	TRBJ2-2	TGCAGTGCCCGAAGGGGACCCCCTCCCGGCGGGGAGCTGTTTTTT	CSARRGPPPGGELFF